Each of the 18 T cell receptor beta chains below was sequenced from the same sample in a study of response to subunit inactivated influenza vaccine. TCRdb reprocessed the RT-PCR reads via MiXCR and lists one record per CDR3 protein. The sample includes about half a million distinct CDR3 sequences, about 8% of them seen just once. Specimen: PBMCs from blood, collected around 25 months after vaccination. The receptors derive from a man aged 50-75 years who received an inactivated influenza vaccine.

This chain uses TRBV20-1 with TRBJ1-1, with 9 bases identical to TRBD1. With 6 bases clipped from V and 2 bases from J, the junction kept 4 bases outside the gene matches. CDR1 and CDR2 (germline): DFQATT, SNEGSKA (reference sequence). The CDR3 contains 13 residues. The CDR3, as DNA: TGCAGTGCCAGACAGGGGGGAAACACTGAAGCTTTCTTT. It encodes CSARQGGNTEAFF.

The rearrangement links TRBV29-1 to TRBJ2-1; D is possibly TRBD2 (7 bases). Germline CDR1 reads SQVTM; CDR2 reads ANQGSEA. Trimming pared 6 bases from V and 1 base from J, leaving 19 bases between. The CDR3 has 16 residues. CDR3 in DNA: TGCAGCGTCGGGGGGCAGCTAGCAAAGTCCTACAATGAGCAGTTCTTC. Encoded protein: CSVGGQLAKSYNEQFF.

Only a few counts were recorded for this clonotype. The chain uses TRBV7-8 and TRBJ1-6, with 7 bases lining up with TRBD1. Germline lookup yields CDR1 SGHVS and CDR2 FQNEAQ. V shed 3 bases and J 9 bases; nucleotides not matched to a gene: 5. CDR3 length equals 14 residues. The CDR3 loop reads CASSFGQVGSPLHF. The CDR3 DNA is TGTGCCAGCAGCTTCGGACAGGTCGGTTCACCCCTCCACTTT.

This clonotype was observed at least ten times. The chain links TRBV20-1 to TRBJ1-2, with D tentatively TRBD1 (6 bases). CDR1 and CDR2 (germline): DFQATT, SNEGSKA (reference sequence). The CDR3 totals 15 residues. V was trimmed by 3 bases and J by 0 bases, leaving 14 bases between them. The CDR3 region has the DNA TGCAGTGCTAGTCCCGGGACATTTTCTAACTATGGCTACACCTTC. Encoded protein: CSASPGTFSNYGYTF.

This clonotype showed up many times. The chain has TRBV20-1 and TRBJ1-1; 7 nucleotides align to TRBD1. The CDR3 covers 14 residues. Germline lookup yields CDR1 DFQATT and CDR2 SNEGSKA (reference sequence). The V gene end was trimmed by 2 bases and the J gene end by 5 bases; junction bases not matched to a gene: 8. CDR3 bases: TGCAGTGCTAGATTTAGGCAGGGGGGGACTGAAGCTTTCTTT. It codes for CSARFRQGGTEAFF.

This clonotype appeared a few times. The DNA for the CDR3 is TGTGCCAGCAGTTTAACCGGGACACCGGGCGAGCAGTACTTC. As protein: CASSLTGTPGEQYF. V is TRBV12-3 or TRBV12-4 and J is TRBJ2-7; maybe TRBD1 (6 bases). V lost 2 bases and J 6 bases, leaving 14 bases between the germline ends. The CDR3 runs to 14 residues.

This clonotype was recorded a few times. The chain links TRBV29-1 to TRBJ2-3, with TRBD1 matching 7 bases. V lost 4 bases and J lost 2; bases outside the gene matches: 12. This CDR3 contains 16 residues. CDR1 and CDR2 (germline): SQVTM, ANQGSEA. The CDR3 nucleotides are TGCAGCGTTGGAGTTCGGCAGGGGGATTACACAGATACGCAGTATTTT. It is translated as CSVGVRQGDYTDTQYF.

This clonotype has only a few counts. The genes are TRBV20-1 and TRBJ2-3; D could derive from TRBD1 or TRBD2 (7 bases each). The germline gives CDR1 DFQATT, CDR2 SNEGSKA (reference sequence). The ends were cut back, 2 bases at V and 2 bases at J, with 11 bases in the middle. The CDR3 runs 14 residues. In DNA, the CDR3 is TGCAGTGCTAGAAGCGGGACAGTCACAGATACGCAGTATTTT. The encoded protein is CSARSGTVTDTQYF.

This rearrangement joins TRBV5-1 to TRBJ2-1, with 11 positions matching TRBD2. The V gene end was trimmed by 7 bases and the J gene end by 5 bases; junction bases not matched to a gene: 5. The germline V gene has CDR1 SGHRS and CDR2 YFSETQ. The CDR3 consists of 14 residues. The CDR3 region is CASGHSGRDNEQFF. The CDR3 DNA is TGCGCCAGCGGACATAGCGGGAGGGACAATGAGCAGTTCTTC.

This clonotype has more than one count but fewer than ten. This sequence joins TRBV2 and TRBJ2-2; D gene ambiguous. This CDR3 has 15 residues. Trimming took off 6 bases at V and 1 base at J, with 12 bases between the two ends. The germline V gene has CDR1 SNHLY and CDR2 FYNNEI. The CDR3 spells CASRYTDGNTGELFF. For the CDR3, the DNA is TGTGCCAGCAGGTACACGGACGGGAACACCGGGGAGCTGTTTTTT.

A remark on this clonotype: In this CDR3 the conserved last residue, phenylalanine or tryptophan, is missing, so a read error is likely. The DNA is left out, because the CDR3 cannot be placed on it with certainty; the CDR3 is given as TCRdb lists it. CDR3 protein: CASTRDRGNYEYLL. The chain couples TRBV6-2 or TRBV6-3 to TRBJ2-7; the DNA was not compared with TRBD1, the D call given in the table. Germline CDR1 and CDR2: MNHEY and SVGEGT. The length of the CDR3 is 14 amino acids, counting both ends.

This clonotype was detected ten times or more. The V gene is TRBV29-1, the J gene TRBJ2-7; TRBD1 aligns across 7 bases. Germline V CDR1 and CDR2: SQVTM, ANQGSEA. Trimming cost V 0 bases and J 3 bases; bases outside gene matches: 2. The CDR3 sequence is 13 residues long. The CDR3 DNA reads as TGCAGCGTTGAAGACAGGGGGAACTACGAGCAGTACTTC. Its protein is CSVEDRGNYEQYF.

This clonotype was observed a handful of times. The chain uses TRBV11-2 and TRBJ2-3, with D tentatively TRBD1 or TRBD2 (5 bases each). CDR1 and CDR2 (germline): SGHAT, FQNNGV. The V end was cut by 5 bases, the J end by 0 bases, with 21 bases between. This CDR3 is built from 18 residues. As DNA, the CDR3 is TGTGCCAGCAGCCCCCTTAAAGGCCCCCGGGACAGCACAGATACGCAGTATTTT. Its protein is CASSPLKGPRDSTDTQYF.

The chain joins TRBV30 to TRBJ1-5; D not resolved. The length of the CDR3 is 14 residues. V shed 0 bases and J shed 0 bases, with 6 bases lying between them. CDR1 GTSNPN and CDR2 SVGIG come from the germline V gene (reference sequence). The CDR3, as DNA: TGTGCCTGGAGTGTAGCCGCTAGCAATCAGCCCCAGCATTTT. Its translation is CAWSVAASNQPQHF.

This chain uses TRBV20-1 with TRBJ1-1; TRBD1 is a possible D gene (5 bases). The CDR3 loop spans 17 amino acids. Germline V gene data show CDR1 as DFQATT and CDR2 as SNEGSKA (reference sequence). Trimming took off 0 bases at V and 3 bases at J, with 20 bases between the two ends. CDR3 loop: CSARDDSQGGTDTEAFF. DNA of the CDR3: TGCAGTGCTAGAGATGATAGCCAGGGAGGTACCGACACTGAAGCTTTCTTT.

This clonotype was recorded many times. This rearrangement joins TRBV7-2 to TRBJ1-5; no definite D call. The CDR3 loop spans 12 amino acids. Trimming removed 2 bases at V and 7 bases at J, with 6 bases between. CDR1 is SGHTA, CDR2 FQGNSA, per germline. The CDR3 region is CASSLRSQPQHF. CDR3 sequence (DNA): TGTGCCAGCAGCTTAAGGTCCCAGCCCCAGCATTTT.

This clonotype was observed a few times. This sequence joins TRBV4-2 and TRBJ2-3, with D perhaps TRBD2 (6 bases). This CDR3 region has 16 residues. Germline CDR1 LGHNA, CDR2 YNFKEQ. With 0 bases removed from V and 8 bases from J, the gap between germline ends came to 18 bases. CDR3 coding DNA: TGTGCCAGCAGCCAAGACCGGACTACCGCGCCGCTTACGCAGTATTTT. The encoded protein is CASSQDRTTAPLTQYF.

In this sample, this clonotype turned up a few times. In DNA form, the CDR3 reads TGTGCCAGCAGCCAATACGGACTAGCGGGGAGCACAGATACGCAGTATTTT. Translation: CASSQYGLAGSTDTQYF. The rearrangement joins TRBV3-1 to TRBJ2-3; 12 bases agree with TRBD2. Germline trimming cut 2 bases from V and 0 bases from J; bases unmatched to any gene: 3. CDR3 length: 17 residues. Germline V gene lookup returns CDR1 LGHDT and CDR2 YNNKEL (reference sequence).